The 11 T cell receptor beta chains reported below all come from one sample, sequenced in a study of T-cell reconstitution after alpha-beta-depleted transplantation in children. The TCRbeta library incorporated unique molecular identifiers. TCRdb used MiXCR to reprocess the PCR reads, holding one entry per CDR3 protein. The table lists around 960,000 distinct CDR3 sequences, roughly 31% of them singletons, with 25% to 35% in the top ten. The sequencing here drew on PBMCs, mostly from graft donor cells, taken 360 days after TCRalphabeta/CD19-depleted stem cell transplant. All receptors derive from a boy less than two years old who had a stem cell transplant for SCID, so the T cells may come from the graft donor.

The rearrangement joins TRBV4-1 to TRBJ2-1, with TRBD2 matching over 12 bases. The germline V gene encodes CDR1 MGHRA and CDR2 YSYEKL. The CDR3 is made up of 19 amino acids. J gave up 3 bases and V 1 base, and 10 bases lay outside the gene matches. This CDR3 is CASSQGASGGVYYYNEQFF. The CDR3 DNA is TGCGCCAGCAGCCAAGGTGCTAGCGGGGGGGTCTACTACTACAATGAGCAGTTCTTC.

CDR3 sequence reads: CSVGRTDNEKLFF. The CDR3 coding sequence is TGCAGCGTTGGAAGGACAGATAATGAAAAACTGTTTTTT. The chain combines TRBV29-1 with TRBJ1-4; D perhaps matches TRBD1 (6 bases). The CDR3 sequence is 13 residues long. V shed 4 bases and J shed 4 bases, with 10 bases lying between them. CDR1 is SQVTM and CDR2 is ANQGSEA in the germline V gene.

The rearrangement joins TRBV7-9 to TRBJ1-2; 7 nucleotides line up with TRBD1. V was pared by 5 bases and J by 4 bases, with 10 bases of the junction left unmatched. This CDR3 contains 15 residues. Germline V gives CDR1 SEHNR, CDR2 FQNEAQ (reference sequence). CDR3 bases: TGTGCCAGCAGCGGCCGGGACAGTGACGTCTATGGCTACACCTTC. It encodes CASSGRDSDVYGYTF.

The chain joins TRBV6-5 to TRBJ2-7; perhaps D is TRBD1 or TRBD2 (5 bases each). The CDR3 runs to 12 residues. From germline, CDR1 is MNHEY and CDR2 SVGAGI. V lost 7 bases and J 3 bases, leaving 10 bases between the germline ends. In DNA form, the CDR3 reads TGTGCCAGCACGGGACCGATCTACGAGCAGTACTTC. Translated: CASTGPIYEQYF.

The CDR3 sequence is CASSPSRENTIYF. CDR3 DNA sequence: TGTGCCAGCTCACCAAGCAGAGAGAACACCATATATTTT. This chain joins TRBV18 and TRBJ1-3; no reliable D call. CDR1 is KGHSH and CDR2 is LQKENI in the germline V gene. The CDR3 loop spans 13 amino acids. The V gene lost 2 bases and the J gene lost 7 bases, with 9 bases spanning the gap.

This clonotype turned up a few times. The genes are TRBV7-2 and TRBJ2-3; D is unclear. The CDR3 spans 14 residues. The V end lost 3 bases, the J end lost 3 bases, and 10 bases lay between the germline ends. Germline V gives CDR1 SGHTA, CDR2 FQGNSA. The CDR3 DNA is TGTGCCAGCAGCTTCGGGTCCTTTACAGATACGCAGTATTTT. Translation gives CASSFGSFTDTQYF.

The chain has TRBV11-2 and TRBJ2-1; D may correspond to TRBD1 or TRBD2 (5 bases each). This CDR3 spans 14 amino acids. Trimming removed 5 bases from V and 5 bases from J, with 13 bases in between. CDR1 is SGHAT and CDR2 is FQNNGV in the germline V gene. This chain's CDR3 is CASSPRMGHNEQFF. The CDR3 DNA reads as TGTGCCAGCAGCCCAAGGATGGGACACAATGAGCAGTTCTTC.

This clonotype was seen a few times. The chain has TRBV15 and TRBJ2-3; TRBD2 matches at 10 bases. Germline trimming cut 3 bases from V and 0 bases from J; bases unmatched to any gene: 9. CDR3 length equals 18 residues. The V gene's germline CDR1 is LNHNV and CDR2 YYDKDF (reference sequence). DNA of the CDR3: TGTGCCACCAGCAGGGGAGCCCAGCGGGGGGGAAGCACAGATACGCAGTATTTT. Residues: CATSRGAQRGGSTDTQYF.

The J gene is TRBJ2-1, the V gene TRBV20-1, with unresolved D. CDR3 length: 14 residues. Germline CDR1 and CDR2: DFQATT and SNEGSKA (reference sequence). The V and J ends lost 0 bases and 7 bases respectively, with 13 bases between them. CDR3 DNA sequence: TGCAGTGCTAGAGATATGGGCCACCTTAATGAGCAGTTCTTC. As protein: CSARDMGHLNEQFF.

This clonotype was picked up a small number of times. The CDR3 here is CSARRGGASDTQYF. CDR3 in DNA: TGCAGTGCCCGTCGCGGGGGGGCCTCAGATACGCAGTATTTT. V gene TRBV20-1 combines with J gene TRBJ2-3; 9 bases align to TRBD2. The junction had 8 bases not matched to a gene; V was cut back by 6 bases and J by 4 bases. The germline CDR1 and CDR2 sequences are DFQATT and SNEGSKA (reference sequence). The CDR3 is made up of 14 amino acids.

The chain links TRBV10-2 to TRBJ2-6, with D perhaps TRBD1 (6 bases). The CDR3 contains 14 residues. Trimming removed 6 bases from V and 6 bases from J, with 12 bases in between. Germline values: CDR1 WSHSY, CDR2 SAAADI. The CDR3 loop is CASSTGLKANVLTF. DNA for the CDR3: TGCGCCAGCAGCACAGGGCTCAAGGCCAACGTCCTGACTTTC.